A selection of T cell receptor beta chains follows, all from one sample in a study of blood T cell repertoires in COVID-19. Measured with immunoSEQ multiplex PCR; TCRdb has only the in-frame clones, and not every one. The data show some 320,000 clones, with 87% seen just once and about 5.4% held by the top ten. Source material: PBMCs or T cells enriched from blood (not recorded which). The receptors were sampled from a woman in her twenties or thirties who had recovered from COVID-19. The CDR3 runs from the conserved cysteine through the conserved F or W. D genes are given only for firm matches. Where a row states a size, it is once, few, many or the class of an expanded clone; other rows omit it.

>19|TRBV6-1|TRBD1|TRBJ1-5|NA
CASSGGTVGRFYSNQPQHF
TGTGCCAGCAGTGGTGGGACAGTTGGGAGATTCTATAGCAATCAGCCCCAGCATTTT
>15|TRBV4-1|NA|TRBJ2-5|NA
CASSQEELYQETQYF
TGCGCCAGCAGCCAAGAGGAGCTGTACCAAGAGACCCAGTACTTC
>14|TRBV30|NA|TRBJ1-4|NA
CAWNLDSINEKLFF
TGTGCCTGGAACCTAGACAGTATAAATGAAAAACTGTTTTTT
>15|TRBV5-6|NA|TRBJ1-3|NA
CASSNLGRGGNTIYF
TGTGCCAGCAGTAACCTCGGCAGGGGCGGAAACACCATATATTTT
>16|TRBV7-6|NA|TRBJ1-2|NA
CASSLAPRAANYGYTF
TGTGCCAGCAGCTTAGCGCCCAGGGCGGCTAACTATGGCTACACCTTC
>12|TRBV5-4|NA|TRBJ2-3|NA
CASSPTTNSQYF
TGTGCCAGCAGCCCGACTACTAACTCGCAGTATTTT
>15|TRBV3-1/TRBV3-2|TRBD1|TRBJ2-4|NA
CASSPRTGEQNIQYF
TGTGCCAGCAGCCCAAGGACAGGGGAGCAAAACATTCAGTACTTC
>13|TRBV2|TRBD1|TRBJ1-2|NA
CARLGQGDDGYTF
TGTGCCAGACTCGGACAGGGTGATGATGGCTACACCTTC
>15|TRBV28|NA|TRBJ1-6|once
CASQDGSSYNSPLHF
TGTGCCAGCCAGGATGGGAGCTCCTATAATTCACCCCTCCACTTT
>20|TRBV7-3|TRBD1|TRBJ1-4|NA
CASSAHSRDRGMETNEKLFF
TGTGCCAGCAGCGCTCACTCCCGGGACAGGGGAATGGAGACTAATGAAAAACTGTTTTTT
>14|TRBV19|TRBD1|TRBJ1-4|NA
CASSLTGYEEKLFF
TGTGCCAGTAGCCTGACAGGGTATGAGGAAAAACTGTTTTTT
>14|TRBV19|NA|TRBJ1-5|NA
CASRGPGNNQPQHF
TGTGCCAGTAGGGGGCCGGGTAACAATCAGCCCCAGCATTTT
>14|TRBV5-4|NA|TRBJ1-2|NA
CASSTEGGLGGYTF
TGTGCCAGCAGCACCGAAGGGGGTTTAGGTGGCTACACCTTC
>17|TRBV7-8|TRBD1|TRBJ1-3|NA
CASSTRTGRSSGNTIYF
TGTGCCAGCAGCACTCGGACAGGCCGAAGCTCTGGAAACACCATATATTTT
>13|TRBV6-5|NA|TRBJ2-5|NA
CASSEGGQETQYF
TGTGCCAGCAGCGAGGGGGGGCAAGAGACCCAGTACTTC
>15|TRBV28|TRBD1|TRBJ1-1|NA
CASILQTGLDTEAFF
TGTGCCAGCATTCTTCAGACAGGGCTGGACACTGAAGCTTTCTTT
>15|TRBV7-6|TRBD1|TRBJ2-2|NA
CASSFGQADTGELFF
TGTGCCAGCAGCTTTGGACAGGCAGACACCGGGGAGCTGTTTTTT
>16|TRBV2|NA|TRBJ1-1|NA
CASRGTRGLMNTEAFF
TGTGCCAGCAGGGGAACCAGGGGCCTCATGAACACTGAAGCTTTCTTT
>12|TRBV30|NA|TRBJ1-4|NA
CAWSAKSEKLFF
TGTGCCTGGAGCGCCAAGAGCGAAAAACTGTTTTTT
>11|TRBV13|NA|TRBJ2-1|NA
CASSLASEQFF
TGTGCCAGCAGCTTAGCCAGTGAGCAGTTCTTC
>15|TRBV18|TRBD2|TRBJ2-7|NA
CASSPAGRDIYEQYF
TGTGCCAGCTCACCGGCGGGGAGGGATATCTACGAGCAGTACTTC
>13|TRBV11-3|TRBD1|TRBJ2-5|NA
CASSPSRGQTQYF
TGTGCCAGCAGCCCGAGCAGGGGGCAGACCCAGTACTTC
>16|TRBV27|TRBD1|TRBJ1-2|NA
CASSPDGQGGNYGYTF
TGTGCCAGCAGTCCGGATGGACAGGGTGGGAACTATGGCTACACCTTC
>15|TRBV3-1/TRBV3-2|NA|TRBJ2-5|NA
CASSQSLASRETQYF
TGTGCCAGCAGCCAGTCCCTAGCCTCGCGGGAGACCCAGTACTTC
>13|TRBV7-9|NA|TRBJ1-3|NA
CASSRGSGNTIYF
TGTGCCAGCAGTCGGGGTTCTGGAAACACCATATATTTT
>18|TRBV5-1|TRBD2|TRBJ2-5|NA
CASSSRTSGGMIQETQYF
TGCGCCAGCAGTTCCCGGACTAGCGGGGGGATGATACAAGAGACCCAGTACTTC
>16|TRBV28|TRBD2|TRBJ2-5|NA
CASSGPGGGEWETQYF
TGTGCCAGCAGTGGACCGGGGGGAGGGGAGTGGGAGACCCAGTACTTC
>17|TRBV19|TRBD1|TRBJ1-1|NA
CASSRRDRGSGNTEAFF
TGTGCCAGTAGTCGCCGGGACAGGGGCTCCGGGAACACTGAAGCTTTCTTT
>17|TRBV10-3|TRBD2|TRBJ2-3|NA
CAISERLAGGGADTQYF
TGTGCCATCAGTGAGAGATTAGCGGGGGGGGGCGCAGATACGCAGTATTTT
>14|TRBV9|NA|TRBJ2-3|once
CASSPLGLTDTQYF
TGTGCCAGCAGCCCACTAGGGTTGACAGATACGCAGTATTTT
>15|TRBV6-6|TRBD1|TRBJ2-4|NA
CASSDWDRDKNIQYF
TGTGCCAGCAGCGATTGGGACAGGGACAAAAACATTCAGTACTTC
>14|TRBV6-5|TRBD2|TRBJ2-2|once
CASFRTSGAGELFF
TGTGCCAGTTTCAGGACTAGCGGGGCCGGGGAGCTGTTTTTT
>15|TRBV9|TRBD1|TRBJ2-5|NA
CASSVRTGEGETQYF
TGTGCCAGCAGCGTTAGGACAGGGGAAGGGGAGACCCAGTACTTC
>12|TRBV12-3/TRBV12-4|NA|TRBJ2-7|NA
CASSKGPYEQYF
TGTGCCAGCAGTAAGGGGCCCTACGAGCAGTACTTC
>15|TRBV19|TRBD1|TRBJ1-4|NA
CASSKWTGGGEKLFF
TGTGCCAGTAGTAAATGGACAGGGGGCGGTGAAAAACTGTTTTTT
>15|TRBV28|NA|TRBJ1-3|NA
CASSQRRAEGNTIYF
TGTGCCAGCAGCCAGCGGCGGGCGGAGGGAAACACCATATATTTT
>16|TRBV4-2|TRBD1|TRBJ1-2|NA
CASSQDSQDRGGGYTF
TGTGCCAGCAGCCAAGATTCCCAGGACAGGGGTGGTGGCTACACCTTC
>13|TRBV2|NA|TRBJ1-5|NA
CASSAGIGQPQHF
TGTGCCAGCAGCGCAGGGATAGGGCAGCCCCAGCATTTT
>17|TRBV4-2|TRBD2|TRBJ2-5|NA
CASSQETSGGAWETQYF
TGTGCCAGCAGCCAAGAGACTAGCGGGGGGGCTTGGGAGACCCAGTACTTC